Included here is one TCR beta chain sequence, with context. The data originate from a study of shared T cell receptors in the human thymus. CDR3 length: 19 amino acids. Germline loops: CDR1 MDHEN, CDR2 SYDVKM. The trim removed 8 bases at V and 3 bases at J, leaving 20 bases unmatched. Repertoires were generated with immunoSEQ multiplex PCR, while TCRdb's copy carries only in-frame clones and drops some. The sample records hundreds of thousands of clones, 95% being singletons. The gene calls are TRBV28 and TRBJ2-3; 10 bases are a match to TRBD2. The TCR originated in a human donor. The sequenced sample consisted of thymocytes. In DNA, the CDR3 is TGTGCCAGCCACCCCCCCTGGGGTAGCGGGAGGCCCGGGACAGATACGCAGTATTTT. As protein: CASHPPWGSGRPGTDTQYF.